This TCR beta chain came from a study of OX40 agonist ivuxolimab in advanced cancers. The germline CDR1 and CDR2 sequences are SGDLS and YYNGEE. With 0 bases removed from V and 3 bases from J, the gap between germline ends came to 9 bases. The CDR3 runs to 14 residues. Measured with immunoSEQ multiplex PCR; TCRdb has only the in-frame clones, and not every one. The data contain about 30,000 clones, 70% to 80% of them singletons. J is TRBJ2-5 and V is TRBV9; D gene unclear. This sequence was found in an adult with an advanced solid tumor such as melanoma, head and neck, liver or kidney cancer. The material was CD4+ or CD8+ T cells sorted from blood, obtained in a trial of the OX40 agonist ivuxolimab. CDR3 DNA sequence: TGTGCCAGCAGCGTAGCCCCAGGCAAAGAGACCCAGTACTTC. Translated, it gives CASSVAPGKETQYF.